This T cell receptor beta chain was profiled in a study of spatial heterogeneity in lung cancer. For the study at large: The study consistently detected more beta-chain than alpha-chain sequences. Study results and limitations: The study found that ubiquitous and regional expanded TCR counts tracked ubiquitous and regional nonsynonymous mutations, respectively. Counts of expanded alpha and beta TCRs within tumors tracked the tumor nonsynonymous mutation count.

TCRdb independently ran MiXCR on the 5' RACE reads; one entry per CDR3 protein. The repertoire includes about 9,300 distinct CDR3 sequences, under 8% of them detected once, and roughly 29% sits in the top ten. This clonotype was seen a handful of times. Its antigen remains unknown. The time point was: sample taken at primary tumor resection. Unsorted tumor, nontumor lung tissue or cryopreserved PBMC supplied the whole RNA. CDR1 is SQVTM and CDR2 is ANQGSEA in the germline V gene. The CDR3 runs 13 residues. The V segment lost 7 bases and the J segment 5 bases; nucleotides outside the gene matches: 4. The sequencing here drew on lung tumor tissue, taken at surgery. The genes are TRBV29-1 and TRBJ2-1; 11 bases agree with TRBD2. The TCR comes from a male donor with early-stage non-small cell lung cancer. CDR3 in amino acids: CSAIAGGNNEQFF. Written as DNA, the CDR3 is TGCAGCGCAATAGCGGGGGGGAACAATGAGCAGTTCTTC.